The present entry profiles one T cell receptor beta chain with its context. The antigen remains undetermined. The protocol was immunoSEQ multiplex PCR, while the TCRdb copy is restricted to in-frame clones and leaves out a portion. The sample has just over 60,000 clones, around 89% seen once. Relapse after autologous stem cell transplantation occurred in every patient, and brentuximab vedotin exposure varied. Best responses were complete response, partial response or progressive disease. These data belong to a study of PD-1 blockade in classical Hodgkin lymphoma. Whole-study results and caveats: Newly diagnosed patients were said to have less baseline TCR diversity than healthy donors did. Patients excluded were those beginning nivolumab under 1 year after ASCT. Patients with a complete response exhibited baseline diversity comparable to newly diagnosed patients.

In germline, CDR1 is GTSNPN, CDR2 SVGIG (reference sequence). V was pared by 3 bases and J by 3 bases, with 1 base of the junction left unmatched. The CDR3 is 12 amino acids. V is TRBV30 and J is TRBJ1-1; 7 bases match TRBD1. The clonotype originates from a human donor with classical Hodgkin lymphoma. The source was peripheral blood mononuclear cells (PBMCs), collected at baseline. The CDR3 is CAWSTGDTEAFF. DNA for the CDR3: TGTGCCTGGAGCACAGGGGACACTGAAGCTTTCTTT.